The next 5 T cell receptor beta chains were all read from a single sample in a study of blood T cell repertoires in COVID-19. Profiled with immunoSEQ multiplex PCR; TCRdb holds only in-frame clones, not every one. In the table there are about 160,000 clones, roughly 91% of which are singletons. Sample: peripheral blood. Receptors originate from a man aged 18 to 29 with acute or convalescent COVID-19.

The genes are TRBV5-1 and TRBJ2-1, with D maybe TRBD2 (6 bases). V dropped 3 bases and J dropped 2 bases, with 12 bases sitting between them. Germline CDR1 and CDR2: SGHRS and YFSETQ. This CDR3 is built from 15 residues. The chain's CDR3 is CASSSFSGPYNEQFF. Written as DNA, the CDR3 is TGCGCCAGCAGCTCCTTTAGCGGACCCTACAATGAGCAGTTCTTC.

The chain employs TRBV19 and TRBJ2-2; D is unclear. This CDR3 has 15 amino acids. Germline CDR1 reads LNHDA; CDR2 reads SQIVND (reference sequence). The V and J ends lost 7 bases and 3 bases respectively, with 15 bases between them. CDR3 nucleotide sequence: TGTGCCAGTACCTTTTCTAGTTCTGACACCGGGGAGCTGTTTTTT. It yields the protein CASTFSSSDTGELFF.

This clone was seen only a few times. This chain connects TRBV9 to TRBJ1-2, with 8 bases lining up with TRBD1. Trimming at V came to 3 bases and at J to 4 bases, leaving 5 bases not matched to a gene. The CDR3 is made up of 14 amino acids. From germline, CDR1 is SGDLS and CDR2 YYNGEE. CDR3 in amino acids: CASSGDRGGYGYTF. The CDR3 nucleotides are TGTGCCAGCAGCGGAGACAGGGGAGGCTATGGCTACACCTTC. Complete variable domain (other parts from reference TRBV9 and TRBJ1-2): DSGVTQTPKHLITATGQRVTLRCSPRSGDLSVYWYQQSLDQGLQFLIQYYNGEERAKGNILERFSAQQFPDLHSELNLSSLELGDSALYFCASSGDRGGYGYTFGSGTRLTVV.

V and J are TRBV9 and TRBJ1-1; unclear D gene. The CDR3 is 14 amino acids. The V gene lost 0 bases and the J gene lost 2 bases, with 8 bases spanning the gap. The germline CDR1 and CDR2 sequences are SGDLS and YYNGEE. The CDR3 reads CASSVDHSNTEAFF. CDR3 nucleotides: TGTGCCAGCAGCGTAGATCACAGCAACACTGAAGCTTTCTTT.

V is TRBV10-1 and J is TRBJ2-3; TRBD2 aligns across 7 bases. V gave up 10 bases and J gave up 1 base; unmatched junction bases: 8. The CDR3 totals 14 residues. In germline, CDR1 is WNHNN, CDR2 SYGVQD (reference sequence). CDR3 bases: TGCGCCACCCCCGAGGGACTACGCACAGATACGCAGTATTTT. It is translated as CATPEGLRTDTQYF.